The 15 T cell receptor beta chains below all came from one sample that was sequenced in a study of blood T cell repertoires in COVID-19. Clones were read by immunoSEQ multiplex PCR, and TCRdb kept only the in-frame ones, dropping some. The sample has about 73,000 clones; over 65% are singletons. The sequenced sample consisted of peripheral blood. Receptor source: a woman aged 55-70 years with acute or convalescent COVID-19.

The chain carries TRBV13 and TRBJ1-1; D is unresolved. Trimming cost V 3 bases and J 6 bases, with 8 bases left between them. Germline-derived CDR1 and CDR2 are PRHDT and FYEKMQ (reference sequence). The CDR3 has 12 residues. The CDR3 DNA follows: TGTGCCAGCAGCTTGATGAGGGCTGAAGCTTTCTTT. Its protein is CASSLMRAEAFF.

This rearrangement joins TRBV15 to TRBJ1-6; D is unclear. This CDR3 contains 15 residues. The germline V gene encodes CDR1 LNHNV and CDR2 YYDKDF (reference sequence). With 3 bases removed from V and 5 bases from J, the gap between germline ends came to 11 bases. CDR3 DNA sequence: TGTGCCACCAGCAGCGCGGTCGCTAATAATTCACCCCTCCACTTT. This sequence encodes CATSSAVANNSPLHF.

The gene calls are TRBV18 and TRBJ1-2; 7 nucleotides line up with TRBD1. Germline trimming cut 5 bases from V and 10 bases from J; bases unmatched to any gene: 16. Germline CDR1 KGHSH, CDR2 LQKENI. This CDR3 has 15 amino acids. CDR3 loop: CASSMALEDRDAYTF. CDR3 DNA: TGTGCCAGCTCAATGGCGTTAGAAGACAGGGATGCCTACACCTTC.

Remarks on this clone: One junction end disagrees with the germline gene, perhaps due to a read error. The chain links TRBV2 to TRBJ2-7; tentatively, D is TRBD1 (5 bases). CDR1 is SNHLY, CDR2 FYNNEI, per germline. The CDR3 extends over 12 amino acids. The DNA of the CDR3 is TGTGCCAGCAGTGAAAAGGGGCCTCCCGAGGACTTC. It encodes CASSEKGPPEDF.

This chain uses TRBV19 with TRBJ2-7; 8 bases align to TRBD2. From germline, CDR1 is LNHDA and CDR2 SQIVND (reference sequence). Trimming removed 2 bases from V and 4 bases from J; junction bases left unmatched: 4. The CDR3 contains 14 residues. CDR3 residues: CASSIRAGVYEQYF. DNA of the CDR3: TGTGCCAGTAGTATACGAGCGGGAGTATACGAGCAGTACTTC.

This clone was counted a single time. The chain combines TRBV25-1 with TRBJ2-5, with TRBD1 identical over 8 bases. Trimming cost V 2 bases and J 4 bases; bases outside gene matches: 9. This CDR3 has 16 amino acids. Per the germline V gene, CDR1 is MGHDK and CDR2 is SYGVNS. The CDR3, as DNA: TGTGCCAGCAGTGAAACATGGACAGGGCGGGGAGAGACCCAGTACTTC. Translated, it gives CASSETWTGRGETQYF.

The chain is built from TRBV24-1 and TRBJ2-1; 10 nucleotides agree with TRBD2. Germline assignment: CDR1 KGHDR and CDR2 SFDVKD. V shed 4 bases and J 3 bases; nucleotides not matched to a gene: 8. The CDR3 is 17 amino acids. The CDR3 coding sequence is TGTGCCACCAGTGAAAACGACGGACTAGCGGTCTACAATGAGCAGTTCTTC. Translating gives CATSENDGLAVYNEQFF.

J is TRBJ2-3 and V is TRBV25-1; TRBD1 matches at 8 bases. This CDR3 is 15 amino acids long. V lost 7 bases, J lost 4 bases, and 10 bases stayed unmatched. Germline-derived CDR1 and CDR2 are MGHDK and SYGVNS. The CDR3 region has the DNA TGTGCCAGCAATGGTGGGACAGGCGTCGCAGATACGCAGTATTTT. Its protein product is CASNGGTGVADTQYF.

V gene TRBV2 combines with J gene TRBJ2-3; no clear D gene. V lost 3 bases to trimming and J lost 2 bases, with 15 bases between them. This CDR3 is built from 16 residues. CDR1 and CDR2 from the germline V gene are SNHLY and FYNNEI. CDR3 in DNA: TGTGCCAGCAGTGATCAAGCGCTTTTCTCCACAGATACGCAGTATTTT. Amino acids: CASSDQALFSTDTQYF. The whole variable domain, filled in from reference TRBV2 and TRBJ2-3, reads EPEVTQTPSHQVTQMGQEVILRCVPISNHLYFYWYRQILGQKVEFLVSFYNNEISEKSEIFDDQFSVERPDGSNFTLKIRSTKLEDSAMYFCASSDQALFSTDTQYFGPGTRLTVL.

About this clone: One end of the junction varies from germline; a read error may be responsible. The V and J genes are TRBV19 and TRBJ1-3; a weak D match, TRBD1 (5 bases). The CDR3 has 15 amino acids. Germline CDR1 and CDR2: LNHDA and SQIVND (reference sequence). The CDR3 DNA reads TGTGCCAGTAGGATAGGGGCACTTTCTGGAAACACCATATATTTT. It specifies CASRIGALSGNTIYF.

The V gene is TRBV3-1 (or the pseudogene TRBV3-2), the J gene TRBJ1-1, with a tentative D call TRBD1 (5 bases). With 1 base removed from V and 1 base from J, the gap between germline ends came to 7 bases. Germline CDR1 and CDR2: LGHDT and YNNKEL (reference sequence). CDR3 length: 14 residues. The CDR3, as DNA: TGTGCCAGCAGCCAAGGACAGAAGAACACTGAAGCTTTCTTT. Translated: CASSQGQKNTEAFF.

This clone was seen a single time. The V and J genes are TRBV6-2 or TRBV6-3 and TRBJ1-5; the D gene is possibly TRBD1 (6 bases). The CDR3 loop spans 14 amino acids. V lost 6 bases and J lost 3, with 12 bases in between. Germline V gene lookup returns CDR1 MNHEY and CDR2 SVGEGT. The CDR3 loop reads CASSPTGINQPQHF. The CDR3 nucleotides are TGTGCCAGCAGCCCCACAGGGATCAATCAGCCCCAGCATTTT.

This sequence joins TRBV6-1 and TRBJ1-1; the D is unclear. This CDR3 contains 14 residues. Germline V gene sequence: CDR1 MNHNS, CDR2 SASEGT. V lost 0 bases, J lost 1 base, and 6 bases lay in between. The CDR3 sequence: CASSEATANTEAFF. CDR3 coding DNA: TGTGCCAGCAGTGAAGCTACAGCGAACACTGAAGCTTTCTTT.

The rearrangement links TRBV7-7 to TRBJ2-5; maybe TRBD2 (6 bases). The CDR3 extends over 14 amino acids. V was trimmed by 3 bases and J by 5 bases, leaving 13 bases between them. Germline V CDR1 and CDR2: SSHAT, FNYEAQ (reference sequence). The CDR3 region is CASSFTGEMETQYF. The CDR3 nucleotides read TGTGCCAGCAGCTTTACGGGGGAAATGGAGACCCAGTACTTC.

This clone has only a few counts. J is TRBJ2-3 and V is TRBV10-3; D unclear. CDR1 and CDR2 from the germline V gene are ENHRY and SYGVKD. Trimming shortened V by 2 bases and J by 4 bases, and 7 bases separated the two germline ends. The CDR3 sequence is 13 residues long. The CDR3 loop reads CAISEQTSDTQYF. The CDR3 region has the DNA TGTGCCATCAGTGAGCAGACTTCAGATACGCAGTATTTT.